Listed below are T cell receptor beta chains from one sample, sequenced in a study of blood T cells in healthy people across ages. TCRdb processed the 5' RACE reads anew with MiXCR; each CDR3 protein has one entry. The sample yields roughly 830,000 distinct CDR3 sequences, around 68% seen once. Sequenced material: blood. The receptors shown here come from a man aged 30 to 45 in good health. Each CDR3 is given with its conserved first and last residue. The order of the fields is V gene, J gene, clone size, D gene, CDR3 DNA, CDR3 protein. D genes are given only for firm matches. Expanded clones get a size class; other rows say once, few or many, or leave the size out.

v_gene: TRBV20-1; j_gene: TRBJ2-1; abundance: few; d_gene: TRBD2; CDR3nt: TGCAGTGCTAGGACCTCGCGGGGGGGCTCCTACAATGAGCAGTTCTTC; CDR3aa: CSARTSRGGSYNEQFF
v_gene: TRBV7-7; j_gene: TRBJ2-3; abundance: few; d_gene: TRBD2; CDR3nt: TGTGCTAGCAGCCCAGCGGGGGGGCTGCCAGATACGCAGTATTTT; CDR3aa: CASSPAGGLPDTQYF
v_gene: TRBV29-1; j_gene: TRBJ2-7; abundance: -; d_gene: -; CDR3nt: TGCAGCGTCTCTCCCGGGGGGCGCATCTACGAGCAGTACTTC; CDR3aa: CSVSPGGRIYEQYF
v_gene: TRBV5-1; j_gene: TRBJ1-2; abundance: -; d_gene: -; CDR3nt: TGCGCCAGCAGCTTGGAACAGGCGAACTATGGCTACACCTTC; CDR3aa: CASSLEQANYGYTF
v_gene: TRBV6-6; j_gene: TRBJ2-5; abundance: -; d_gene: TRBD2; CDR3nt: TGTGCCAGCAGTTACGCCACGGGGGGGCTAGAGACCCAGTACTTC; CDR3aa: CASSYATGGLETQYF
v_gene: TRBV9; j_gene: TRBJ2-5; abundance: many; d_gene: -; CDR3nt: TGTGCCAGCAGCGGAGTCCCCCCGCACAGGAGCCAAGAGACCCAGTACTTC; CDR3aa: CASSGVPPHRSQETQYF
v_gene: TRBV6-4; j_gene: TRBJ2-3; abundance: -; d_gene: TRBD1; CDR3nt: TGTGCCAGCAGTGATTCATCCGGGACAGGGTACGCAGATACGCAGTATTTT; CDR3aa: CASSDSSGTGYADTQYF
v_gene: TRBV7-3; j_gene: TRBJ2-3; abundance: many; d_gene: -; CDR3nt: TGTGCCAGCAGCTTAACAGGGGGAAGCACAGATACGCAGTATTTT; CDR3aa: CASSLTGGSTDTQYF
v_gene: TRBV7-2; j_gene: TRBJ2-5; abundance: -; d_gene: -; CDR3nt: TGTGCCAGCAGCTTATATTTCAATGAGCAGTACTTC; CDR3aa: CASSLYFNEQYF
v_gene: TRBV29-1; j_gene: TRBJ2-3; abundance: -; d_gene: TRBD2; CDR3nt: TGCAGCGTTTTAGCGGGGCCAGATACGCAGTATTTT; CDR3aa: CSVLAGPDTQYF
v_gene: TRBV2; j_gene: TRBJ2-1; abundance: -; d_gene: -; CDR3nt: TGTGCCAGCAGTGAAGCGTCGTATAATGAGCAGTTCTTC; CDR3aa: CASSEASYNEQFF
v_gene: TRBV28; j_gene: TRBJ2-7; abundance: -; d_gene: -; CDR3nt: TGTGCCAGCACGTTCGGGGCTTCCTACGAGCAGTACTTC; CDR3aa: CASTFGASYEQYF
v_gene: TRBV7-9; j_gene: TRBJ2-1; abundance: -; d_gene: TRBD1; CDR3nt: TGTGCCAGCAGCTTAGCGTTATACAGGGGGGACAATGAGCAGTTCTTC; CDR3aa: CASSLALYRGDNEQFF
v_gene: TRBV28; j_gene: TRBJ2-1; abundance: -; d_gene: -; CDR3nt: TGTGCCAGCAGTCTCGTGGTATTGGGAGCCGATCTGAATGAGCAGTTCTTC; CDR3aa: CASSLVVLGADLNEQFF
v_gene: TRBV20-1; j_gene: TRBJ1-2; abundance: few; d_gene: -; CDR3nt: TGCAGTGCTAGTGATACCGGGACGGGCTATGGCTACACCTTC; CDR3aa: CSASDTGTGYGYTF
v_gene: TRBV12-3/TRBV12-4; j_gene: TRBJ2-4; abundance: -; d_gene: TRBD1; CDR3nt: TGTGCCAGCATCGACAGGGACGCTCAAATCTGGGAGCAGTACTTC; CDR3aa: CASIDRDAQIWEQYF
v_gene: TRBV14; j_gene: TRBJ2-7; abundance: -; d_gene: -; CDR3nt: TGTGCCAGCAGCCGTAGACATATCTACGAGCAGTACTTC; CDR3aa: CASSRRHIYEQYF
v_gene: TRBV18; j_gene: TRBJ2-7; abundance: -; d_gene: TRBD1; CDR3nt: TGTGCCAGCTCACCTTCCGGGACAGGACCCCAGGGGCAGTACTTC; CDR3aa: CASSPSGTGPQGQYF
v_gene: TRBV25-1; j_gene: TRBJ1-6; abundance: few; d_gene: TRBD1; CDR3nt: TGTGCCAGCAGTGAATATGGACAGGGCGATAATTCACCCCTCCACTTT; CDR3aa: CASSEYGQGDNSPLHF
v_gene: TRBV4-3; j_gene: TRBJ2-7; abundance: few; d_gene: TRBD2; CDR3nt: TGCGCCAGCAGCCGTACAGCGGGGGACTCCTACGAGCAGTACTTC; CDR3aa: CASSRTAGDSYEQYF
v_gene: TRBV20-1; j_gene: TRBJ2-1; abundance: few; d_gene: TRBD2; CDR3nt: TGCAGTGCTAATTACGGGGGGAGCTCCTACAATGAGCAGTTCTTC; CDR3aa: CSANYGGSSYNEQFF
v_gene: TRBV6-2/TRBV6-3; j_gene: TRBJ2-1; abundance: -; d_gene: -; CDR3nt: TGTGCCAGCAGTTACAGGGGACAACACAATGAGCAGTTCTTC; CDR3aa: CASSYRGQHNEQFF
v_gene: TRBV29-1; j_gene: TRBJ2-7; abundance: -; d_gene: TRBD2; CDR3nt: TGCAGCGTCCTTGGGACTAGCGGGGGTTCCAGGGGCTCCTACGAGCAGTACTTC; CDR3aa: CSVLGTSGGSRGSYEQYF
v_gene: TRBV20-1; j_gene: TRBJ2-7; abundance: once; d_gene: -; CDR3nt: TGCAGTGCTAGTCACTACTACGAGCAGTACTTC; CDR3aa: CSASHYYEQYF
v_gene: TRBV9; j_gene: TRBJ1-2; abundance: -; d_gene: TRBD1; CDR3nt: TGTGCCAGCAGCAAAGCCCAGGGGGACCTCCAGGGCTACACCTTC; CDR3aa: CASSKAQGDLQGYTF
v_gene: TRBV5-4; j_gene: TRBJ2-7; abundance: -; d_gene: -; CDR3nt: TGTGCCAGCAGCCAGCACGGGGTTAGCTCCTACGAGCAGTACTTC; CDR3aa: CASSQHGVSSYEQYF
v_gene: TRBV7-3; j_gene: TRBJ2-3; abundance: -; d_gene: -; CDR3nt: TGTGCCAGCAGCTTTACCGGCCAATACGGTGATACGCAGTATTTT; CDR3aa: CASSFTGQYGDTQYF
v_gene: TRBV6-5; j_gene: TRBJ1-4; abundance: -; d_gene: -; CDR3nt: TGTGCCAGCAGAAAAAGTGGACGCTGGGGTGAAAAACTGTTTTTT; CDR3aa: CASRKSGRWGEKLFF
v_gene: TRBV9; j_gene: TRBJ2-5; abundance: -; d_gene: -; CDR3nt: TGTGCCAGCAGCGTCGACCTACAGGGAGGCGCAGAGACCCAGTACTTC; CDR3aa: CASSVDLQGGAETQYF
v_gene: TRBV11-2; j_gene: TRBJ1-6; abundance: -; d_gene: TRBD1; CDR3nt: TGTGCCAGCAGCTGGACAGGGCCTAATTCACCCCTCCACTTT; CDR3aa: CASSWTGPNSPLHF
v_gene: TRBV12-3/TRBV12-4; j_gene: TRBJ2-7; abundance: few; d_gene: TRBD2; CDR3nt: TGTGCCAGCAGACAGGGACTAGCGGGGATCTACGAGCAGTACTTC; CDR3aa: CASRQGLAGIYEQYF
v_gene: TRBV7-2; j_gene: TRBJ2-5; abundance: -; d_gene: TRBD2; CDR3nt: TGTGCCAGCAGCTTATCCGATAGCGGGGGGGAACAAGAGACCCAGTACTTC; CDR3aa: CASSLSDSGGEQETQYF
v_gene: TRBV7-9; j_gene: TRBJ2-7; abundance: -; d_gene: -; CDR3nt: TGTGCCAGCAGCTACGAGGGGGCCTACGAGCAGTACTTC; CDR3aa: CASSYEGAYEQYF
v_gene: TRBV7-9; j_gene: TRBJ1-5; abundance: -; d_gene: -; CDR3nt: TGTGCCAGCAGCCTGACAGGCCCGGAGGGTGGTCAGCCCCAGCATTTT; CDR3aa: CASSLTGPEGGQPQHF
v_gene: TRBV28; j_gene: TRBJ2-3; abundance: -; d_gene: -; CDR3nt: TGTGCCAGTTGTTGGGGCCCAAGCACAGATACGCAGTATTTT; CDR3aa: CASCWGPSTDTQYF
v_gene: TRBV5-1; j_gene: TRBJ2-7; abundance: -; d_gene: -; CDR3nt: TGCGCCAGCAGCCGGGGTGGAGCCACCGCCTACGAGCAGTACTTC; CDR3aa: CASSRGGATAYEQYF
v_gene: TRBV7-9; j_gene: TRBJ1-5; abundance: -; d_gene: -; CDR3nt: TGTGCCAGCAGCTTAGGCCCTCAGCAGCCCCAGCATTTT; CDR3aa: CASSLGPQQPQHF
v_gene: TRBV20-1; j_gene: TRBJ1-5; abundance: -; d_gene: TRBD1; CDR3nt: TGCAGTGCTAGAGATCCCCTACAGGGGGCAAGGGGCAATCAGCCCCAGCATTTT; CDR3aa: CSARDPLQGARGNQPQHF
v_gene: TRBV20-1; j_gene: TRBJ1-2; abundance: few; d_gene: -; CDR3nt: TGCAGTGCTCTTATCGACAGTGAAAGAAACTATGGCTACACCTTC; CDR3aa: CSALIDSERNYGYTF
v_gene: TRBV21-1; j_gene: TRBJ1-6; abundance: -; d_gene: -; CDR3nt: TGTGCCAGCAGCAACCCCCGGGACCGAGATTCACCCCTCCACTTT; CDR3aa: CASSNPRDRDSPLHF
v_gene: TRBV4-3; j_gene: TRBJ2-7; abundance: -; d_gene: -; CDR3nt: TGCGCCAGCAGCCAAGAGGGGTTCACCTACGAGCAGTACTTC; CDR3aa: CASSQEGFTYEQYF
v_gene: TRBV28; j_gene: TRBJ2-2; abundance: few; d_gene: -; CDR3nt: TGTGCCAGCAGCCAATACAACACCGGGGAGCTGTTTTTT; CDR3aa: CASSQYNTGELFF